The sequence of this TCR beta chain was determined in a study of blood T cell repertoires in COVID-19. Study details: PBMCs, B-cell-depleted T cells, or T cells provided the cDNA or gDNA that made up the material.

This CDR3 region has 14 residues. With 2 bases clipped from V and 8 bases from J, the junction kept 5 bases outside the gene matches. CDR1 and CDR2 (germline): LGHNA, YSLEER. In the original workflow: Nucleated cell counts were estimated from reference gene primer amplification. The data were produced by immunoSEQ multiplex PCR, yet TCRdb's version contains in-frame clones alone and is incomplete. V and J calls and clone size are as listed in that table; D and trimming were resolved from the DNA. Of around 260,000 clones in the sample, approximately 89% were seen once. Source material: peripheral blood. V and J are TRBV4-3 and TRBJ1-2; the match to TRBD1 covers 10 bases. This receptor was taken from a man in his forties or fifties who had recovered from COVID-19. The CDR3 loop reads CASSQNDRGLGYTF. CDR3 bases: TGCGCCAGCAGCCAAAACGACAGGGGGCTGGGCTACACCTTC.